This T cell receptor beta chain was captured by sequencing in a study of human T cells and chemical hapten exposure. Overall study: The study enrolled mostly female patients with alopecia areata, totalis or universalis. Study findings and constraints: While controls formed fewer of them, expanded TCRs formed significantly more large CDR3 similarity clusters.

Time point of the sample: pre-sensitization, week 0. Treatment given: therapeutic diphenylcyclopropenone sensitization with weekly scalp DPC. With respect to this clonotype: Its cognate antigen is unknown.

The V gene's germline CDR1 is LGHDT and CDR2 YNNKEL (reference sequence). Between the trimmed V and J ends, which lost 4 bases and 2 bases, there was a span of 19 bases. This CDR3 has 17 amino acids. Unique molecular identifiers were attached to individual cDNA molecules during library preparation. TCRdb called the RACE reads again in MiXCR, with one record for every CDR3 protein. The top ten clones hold just under 3% of a sample with around 180,000 distinct CDR3 sequences, 25% to 35% of them seen once. This receptor was identified in a woman in her thirties with alopecia areata. Some clones in this sample may be carry-over from other donors' samples. The chain links TRBV3-1 to TRBJ2-3, with a possible D match to TRBD2 (7 bases). The material sequenced was whole blood, taken in connection with sensitization to the hapten diphenylcyclopropenone (DPC). The CDR3 sequence: CASSPRIGGGHTDTQYF. The CDR3, as DNA: TGTGCCAGCAGCCCTCGAATTGGGGGGGGGCACACAGATACGCAGTATTTT.